This T cell receptor beta chain derives from a study of blood T cell repertoires in COVID-19. Libraries were prepared by immunoSEQ multiplex PCR; TCRdb keeps only in-frame clonotypes and omits some of them. The sample records around 250,000 clones, around 86% being singletons. This CDR3 contains 14 residues. The germline V gene has CDR1 LNHDA and CDR2 SQIVND (reference sequence). The V gene lost 1 base and the J gene lost 4 bases, with 8 bases spanning the gap. This TCR was recovered from a woman between 45 and 65 years old who had recovered from COVID-19. Material: PBMCs or T cells enriched from blood (not recorded which). The chain joins TRBV19 to TRBJ1-5; D not certain. As DNA, the CDR3 is TGTGCCAGTAGTATAGTCGCGGGGAATCAGCCCCAGCATTTT. It is translated as CASSIVAGNQPQHF.